This TCR beta chain was identified during a study of beta chain features in type 1 diabetes. On this clone: Antigen: not known.

V lost 1 base and J 8 bases, leaving 6 bases between the germline ends. Germline loops: CDR1 SGHDT, CDR2 YYEEEE. The CDR3 has 11 residues. Findings and limits, study-wide: Among patients with Type 1 diabetes, TCRB CDR3s were moderately but significantly shorter in every one of the four CD4+ subsets.

Sorted cells reached over 95% purity in every population. Reverse transcribing all isolated RNA meant expressed TCRB transcripts were sequenced. Assay: immunoSEQ multiplex PCR; the TCRdb copy retains only in-frame clones and omits some. Of 600,000 to 750,000 clones detected, under 15% appear once; the ten largest clones hold roughly 0.12%. Sequenced: naive CD4+ T cells from blood. The receptor's source is a man aged 25-45 years with type 1 diabetes. The genes are TRBV5-6 and TRBJ1-2, with D perhaps matching TRBD1 (5 bases). This chain's CDR3 is CASSLRGGYTF. The CDR3 bases are TGTGCCAGCAGCTTGAGGGGCGGCTACACCTTC.